This TCR beta chain was retrieved from a study of shared clonotypes between healthy human individuals. General observations from the study: Relative to their counterparts shared across all four donors, non-shared clonotypes exhibited diminished generation probabilities.

Assay: immunoSEQ multiplex PCR; the TCRdb copy retains only in-frame clones and omits some. This sample yields 2.3 million or so clones, of which just over 90% are seen a single time; under 0.45% belongs to the top ten. Per germline, CDR1 LNHNV and CDR2 YYDKDF (reference sequence). The CDR3 spans 14 residues. V dropped 8 bases and J dropped 2; count of bases not matched to a gene: 3. The study separated CD4+ cells into CD45RA+ naive and CD45RA-negative memory subsets. This clone was found once. Its matching antigen is unknown. This sequence was found in a man younger than 35 in good health. Some clones in this sample may be carry-over from other donors' samples. The V and J genes are TRBV15 and TRBJ1-5; TRBD1 matches 10 bases. The sequencing sample was made of naive CD4+ T cells from PBMCs. The subset: CD45RA+ positively selected. The CDR3 region is CATDRGLGNQPQHF. CDR3 in DNA: TGTGCCACCGACAGGGGGCTTGGCAATCAGCCCCAGCATTTT.